This TCR beta chain was found in a study of control samples from healthy donors and cancer patients. TCRdb's copy holds only in-frame clones and misses some; the assay was immunoSEQ multiplex PCR. Of around 190,000 clones in the sample, 85% to 95% were seen once. The sequencing input was blood. This clonotype was obtained from a young man in good health.

The CDR3 coding sequence is TGTGCCAGCAGCCACGTTAGGATCTCTGGAAACACCATATATTTT. This codes for CASSHVRISGNTIYF. This sequence joins TRBV3-1 (or the pseudogene TRBV3-2) and TRBJ1-3; D gene unclear. V was clipped by 3 bases and J by 0 bases, with 9 bases between them. Germline V CDR1 and CDR2: LGHDT, YNNKEL (reference sequence). The CDR3 is 15 amino acids.